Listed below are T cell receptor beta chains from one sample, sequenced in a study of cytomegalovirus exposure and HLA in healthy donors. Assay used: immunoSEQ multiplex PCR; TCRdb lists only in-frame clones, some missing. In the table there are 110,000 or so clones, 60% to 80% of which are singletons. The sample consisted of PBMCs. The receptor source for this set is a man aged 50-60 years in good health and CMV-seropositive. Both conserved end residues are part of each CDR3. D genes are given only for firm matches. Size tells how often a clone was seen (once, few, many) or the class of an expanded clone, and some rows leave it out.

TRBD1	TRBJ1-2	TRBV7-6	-	TGTGCCAGCAGCCTCGACAGGGGGCGAGGTGGCTACACCTTC	CASSLDRGRGGYTF
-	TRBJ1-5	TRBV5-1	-	TGCGCCAGCAGCTTGGAGGGGGATCCCAATCAGCCCCAGCATTTT	CASSLEGDPNQPQHF
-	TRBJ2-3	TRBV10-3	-	TGTGCCATCAGTCCTCCTAGCACAGATACGCAGTATTTT	CAISPPSTDTQYF
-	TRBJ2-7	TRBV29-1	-	TGCAGCGTTGATAAGTCCGAGAGCTCCTACGAGCAGTACTTC	CSVDKSESSYEQYF
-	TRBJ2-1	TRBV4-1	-	TGCGCCAGCAGCCAAGATCAAAGCGGTGGCCCCTACAATGAGCAGTTCTTC	CASSQDQSGGPYNEQFF
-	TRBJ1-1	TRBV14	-	TGTGCCAGCAGCCAAGAACTTCGGGGGGCCAGCCCCGTGAACACTGAAGCTTTCTTT	CASSQELRGASPVNTEAFF
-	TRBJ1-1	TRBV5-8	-	TGTGCCAGCACCCTTTTACGGCAGGTAGAAGCTTTCTTT	CASTLLRQVEAFF
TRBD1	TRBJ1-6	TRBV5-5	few	TGTGCCAGCAGCCCCTATGGACAGGGAAGGACACCCCTCCACTTT	CASSPYGQGRTPLHF
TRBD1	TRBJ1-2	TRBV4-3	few	TGCGCCAGCAGCCGGGAACAGGGGGCCTATGGCTACACCTTC	CASSREQGAYGYTF
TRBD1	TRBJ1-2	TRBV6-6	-	TGTGCCAGCAGACCCGCGAGGGGGCGAGGTGGCTACACCTTC	CASRPARGRGGYTF
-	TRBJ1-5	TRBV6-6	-	TGTGCCAGCAGCCCCGGGGGGGCTCATCAGCCCCAGCATTTT	CASSPGGAHQPQHF
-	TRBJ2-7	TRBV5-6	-	TGTGCCAGCAGCTTTGACAGGTACGAGCAGTACTTC	CASSFDRYEQYF
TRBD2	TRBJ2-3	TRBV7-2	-	TGTGCCAGCAGCTCATTCTCAACTCTGAGACTAGCGGGAGATACGCAGTATTTT	CASSSFSTLRLAGDTQYF
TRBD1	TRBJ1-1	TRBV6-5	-	TGTGCCAGCAGTCTACAGGGGCCGGTGGACACTGAAGCTTTCTTT	CASSLQGPVDTEAFF
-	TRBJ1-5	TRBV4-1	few	TGCGCCAGCAGCCAAGTGACAGAGAATCAGCCCCAGCATTTT	CASSQVTENQPQHF
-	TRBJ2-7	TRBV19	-	TGTGCCAGTAGCGGGGGAAGGAGCTCCTACGAGCAGTACTTC	CASSGGRSSYEQYF
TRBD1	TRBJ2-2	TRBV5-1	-	TGCGCCAGCAGCCCAAGTGAGGACAGGAATGGCGGGGAGCTGTTTTTT	CASSPSEDRNGGELFF
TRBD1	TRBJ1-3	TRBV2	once	TGTGCCAGCAGTCCACAGGGGAATCAAGGAGAAAACACCATATATTTT	CASSPQGNQGENTIYF
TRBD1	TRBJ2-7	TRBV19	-	TGTGCCAGTAGTGTGACAGGGGGCGACGCCTACGAGCAGTACTTC	CASSVTGGDAYEQYF
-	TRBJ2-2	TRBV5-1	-	TGCGCCAGCAGCTTTATGAACACCGGGGAGCTGTTTTTT	CASSFMNTGELFF
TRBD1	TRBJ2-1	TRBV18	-	TGTGCCAGCTCACTTCGGGACAGGTCCAATGAGCAGTTCTTC	CASSLRDRSNEQFF
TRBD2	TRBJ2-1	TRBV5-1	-	TGCGCCAGCAGCTTGGCCGTATTAGCGGGATCACTCTACAATGAGCAGTTCTTC	CASSLAVLAGSLYNEQFF